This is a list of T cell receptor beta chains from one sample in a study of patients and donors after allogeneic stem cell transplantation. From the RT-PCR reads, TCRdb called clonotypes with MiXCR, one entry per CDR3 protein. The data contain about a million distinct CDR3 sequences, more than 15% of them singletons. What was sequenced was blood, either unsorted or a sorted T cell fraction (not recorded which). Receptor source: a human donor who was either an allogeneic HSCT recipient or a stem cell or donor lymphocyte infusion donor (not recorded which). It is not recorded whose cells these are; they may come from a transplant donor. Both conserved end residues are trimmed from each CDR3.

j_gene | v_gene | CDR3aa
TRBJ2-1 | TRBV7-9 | ASSPRLSGEYNEQF
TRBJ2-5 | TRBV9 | ASSVEDMGAETQY
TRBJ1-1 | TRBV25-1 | ASRGTGETEAF
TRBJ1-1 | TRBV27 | ASSFGTDTEAF
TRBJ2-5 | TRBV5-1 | ASSSRTNQETQY
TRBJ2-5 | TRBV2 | ASRGTAGDRETQY
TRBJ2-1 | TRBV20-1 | SARWDRGTNEQF
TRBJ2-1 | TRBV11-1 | ASSLQYSEQF
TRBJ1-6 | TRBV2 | ASSEALLSGESSPLH
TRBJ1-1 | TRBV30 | AWSRDTWDTEAF
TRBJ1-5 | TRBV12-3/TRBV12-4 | ASSPRDRGENQPQH
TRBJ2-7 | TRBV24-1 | ATSEDVTYEQY
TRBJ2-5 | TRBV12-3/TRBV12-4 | ASSRGGGPSQY
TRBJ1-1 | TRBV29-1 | SAVGTEAF
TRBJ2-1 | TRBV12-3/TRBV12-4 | ASRRTVYEQF
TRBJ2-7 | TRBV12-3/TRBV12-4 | ASSLLAGGPIDYEQY
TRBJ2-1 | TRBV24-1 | ATSLRTPTYNEQF
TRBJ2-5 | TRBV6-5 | ASSYSIFVPKETQY
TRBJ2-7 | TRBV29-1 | SAQDRASREQY
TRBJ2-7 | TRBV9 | ASSGGILAGGPGEQY
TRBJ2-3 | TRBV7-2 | ASSRPVPMDTQY
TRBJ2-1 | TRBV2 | ASSERLRDNEQF
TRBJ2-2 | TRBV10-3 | ASLKGDTGELF
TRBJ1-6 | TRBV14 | ASSPRLTSRSSPFH
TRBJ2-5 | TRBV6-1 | ASSWGRETQY
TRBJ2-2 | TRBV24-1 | ATSPHPGPREEGELF
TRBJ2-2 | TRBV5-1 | ASSFLPGQGTTGELF
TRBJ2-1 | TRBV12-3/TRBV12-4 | ASRGSGVNEQF
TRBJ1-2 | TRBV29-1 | SVGELLGGYT
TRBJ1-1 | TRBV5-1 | ASSLAGDRSDLEAF
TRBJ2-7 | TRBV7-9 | ASSTLHDEQY
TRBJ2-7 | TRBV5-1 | ASSPGTKSSYEQY
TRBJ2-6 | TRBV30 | AWSSSGANVLT
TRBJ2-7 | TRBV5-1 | ASSFTGKRVYEQY
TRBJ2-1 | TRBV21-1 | ASSTGTKQF
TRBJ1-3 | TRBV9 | ASSGVENTIY
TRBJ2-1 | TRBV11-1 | ASSHQLAGGPNEQF
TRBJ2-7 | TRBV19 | ASSMRGYHEQY
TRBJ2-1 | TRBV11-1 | ASSLYGGDNEQF
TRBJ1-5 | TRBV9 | ASSVGDIDQPQH
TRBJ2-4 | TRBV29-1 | SVETQATKNIQY
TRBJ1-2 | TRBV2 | ASSGTGVGYT